This TCR beta chain was documented in a study of OX40 agonist ivuxolimab in advanced cancers. Background on the study: The study enrolled dose-escalation patients with hepatocellular carcinoma, melanoma, renal cell or head and neck cancer. The group had a mean age of about 64 years, ranged from about 20 to 90, and was roughly 83% male. Overall study results and limits: Expanded clones were, on average, more numerous among CD8+ T cells than CD4+. Clonal expansion was seen in CD4+ and CD8+ blood T cells by week 6 at 0.1 to 3.0 mg/kg.

Comments on this clone: What it recognizes is unknown.

Only in-frame clones appear in the TCRdb table, and some are missing; sequencing was by immunoSEQ multiplex PCR. Here the sample spans fewer than 70,000 clones, 91% being singletons. This clonotype was sampled from an adult with an advanced solid tumor such as melanoma, head and neck, liver or kidney cancer. The sample in question was CD4+ or CD8+ T cells sorted from blood, obtained in a trial of the OX40 agonist ivuxolimab.

In DNA, the CDR3 is TGTGCCAGCAGTGAAGCGGGACTCCGCGTTTATGAGCAGTTCTTC. Amino acids: CASSEAGLRVYEQFF. V usage is TRBV2 and J usage is TRBJ2-1; possibly TRBD2 for D (6 bases). V lost 0 bases and J lost 8, with 14 bases in between. The length of the CDR3 is 15 residues. Germline-derived CDR1 and CDR2 are SNHLY and FYNNEI.